Each of the 6 T cell receptor beta chains below was sequenced from the same sample in a study of T-cell memory formation after mild COVID-19. TCRdb used MiXCR to reprocess the 5' RACE reads, holding one entry per CDR3 protein. The repertoire holds roughly 400,000 distinct CDR3 sequences, approximately 19% seen once, with about 22% in the top ten. Sequencing was carried out using PBMCs or a T cell subset sorted from them (not recorded which). The receptors were gathered from a man aged 18-30 years who had mild COVID-19 (a few samples of this study predate the infection). Cell type and time point are not known.

This clonotype came up many times. The chain carries TRBV5-1 and TRBJ2-1, with 11 nucleotides matching TRBD2. The CDR3 runs 15 residues. Germline V lookup: CDR1 SGHRS, CDR2 YFSETQ. The V gene end was trimmed by 4 bases and the J gene end by 2 bases; junction bases not matched to a gene: 2. The CDR3 is CASSPGLAAYNEQFF. Written as DNA, the CDR3 is TGCGCCAGCAGCCCGGGACTAGCGGCCTACAATGAGCAGTTCTTC.

The chain recombines TRBV4-2 with TRBJ1-2, with D unclear. The length of the CDR3 is 15 residues. The V end lost 0 bases, the J end lost 0 bases, and 8 bases lay between the germline ends. Germline V gene data show CDR1 as LGHNA and CDR2 as YNFKEQ. The CDR3 DNA reads as TGTGCCAGCAGCCAAGATCCTCAATCTAACTATGGCTACACCTTC. The encoded protein is CASSQDPQSNYGYTF.

In this sample, this clonotype turned up a few times. This chain joins TRBV20-1 and TRBJ2-7, with 8 nucleotides matching TRBD2. The V gene's germline CDR1 is DFQATT and CDR2 SNEGSKA (reference sequence). The V and J ends lost 5 bases and 5 bases, in that order; junction bases with no gene match: 8. CDR3 length equals 13 residues. CDR3 nucleotides: TGCAGTGCTGCCGGGACTAGAGTCGACGAGCAGTACTTC. Translating it yields CSAAGTRVDEQYF.

This clonotype was picked up a small number of times. J is TRBJ1-5 and V is TRBV28; the D is unclear. V gave up 3 bases and J gave up 3 bases, with 6 bases separating them. CDR3 length: 13 amino acids. CDR1 and CDR2 from the germline V gene are MDHEN and SYDVKM. The CDR3 DNA is TGTGCCAGCAGTTTCGTCGCCAATCAGCCCCAGCATTTT. Its protein is CASSFVANQPQHF.

The chain recombines TRBV4-3 with TRBJ2-5; D is perhaps TRBD2 (5 bases). V lost 0 bases, J lost 5 bases, and 7 bases lay in between. This CDR3 has 13 amino acids. The germline V gene encodes CDR1 LGHNA and CDR2 YSLEER. CDR3 loop: CASSQESGETQYF. The CDR3 region has the DNA TGCGCCAGCAGCCAAGAATCGGGGGAGACCCAGTACTTC.

This clonotype showed up just a few times. The chain uses TRBV12-3 or TRBV12-4 and TRBJ2-1; 13 bases match TRBD2. V shed 5 bases and J 0 bases; nucleotides not matched to a gene: 7. The CDR3 covers 18 residues. The CDR3 coding sequence is TGTGCCAGCAGTGGGGCTGGGACTAGCGGGGCCTCCTACAATGAGCAGTTCTTC. Residues: CASSGAGTSGASYNEQFF.